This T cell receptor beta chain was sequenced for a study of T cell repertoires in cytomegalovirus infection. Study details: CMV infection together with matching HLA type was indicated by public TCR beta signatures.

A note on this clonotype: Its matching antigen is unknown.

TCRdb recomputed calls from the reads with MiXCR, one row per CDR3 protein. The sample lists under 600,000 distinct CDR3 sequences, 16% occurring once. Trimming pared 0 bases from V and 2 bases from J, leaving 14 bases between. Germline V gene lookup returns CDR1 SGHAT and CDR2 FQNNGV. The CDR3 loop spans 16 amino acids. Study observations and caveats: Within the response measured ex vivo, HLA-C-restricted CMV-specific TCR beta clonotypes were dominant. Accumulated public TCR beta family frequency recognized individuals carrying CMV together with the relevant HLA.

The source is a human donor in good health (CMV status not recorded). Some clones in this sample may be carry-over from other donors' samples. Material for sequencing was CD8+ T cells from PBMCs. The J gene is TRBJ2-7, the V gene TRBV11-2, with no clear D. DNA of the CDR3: TGTGCCAGCAGCTTAGATGGCAGGCCGGCTACCTACGAGCAGTACTTC. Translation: CASSLDGRPATYEQYF.